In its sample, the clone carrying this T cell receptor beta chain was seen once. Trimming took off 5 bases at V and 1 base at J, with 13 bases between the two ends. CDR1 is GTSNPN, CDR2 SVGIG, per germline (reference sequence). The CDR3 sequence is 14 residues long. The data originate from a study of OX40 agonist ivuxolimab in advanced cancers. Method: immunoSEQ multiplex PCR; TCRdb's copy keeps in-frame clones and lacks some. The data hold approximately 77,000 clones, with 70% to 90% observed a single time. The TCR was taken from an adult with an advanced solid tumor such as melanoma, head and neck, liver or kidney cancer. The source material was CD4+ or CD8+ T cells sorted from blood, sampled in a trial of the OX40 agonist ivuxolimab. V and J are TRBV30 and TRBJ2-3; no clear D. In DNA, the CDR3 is TGTGCCTGGGGGCGGCTCGGTGGCACAGATACGCAGTATTTT. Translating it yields CAWGRLGGTDTQYF.